The entry below gives a single T cell receptor beta chain sequence along with its context. The antigen is not known. Indicated time point: pre-treatment baseline. The CDR3 spans 17 residues. The germline V gene encodes CDR1 ENHRY and CDR2 SYGVKD. With 2 bases removed from V and 2 bases from J, the gap between germline ends came to 13 bases. Only in-frame clones appear in the TCRdb table, and some are missing; sequencing was by immunoSEQ multiplex PCR. The table includes about 24,000 clones, approximately 88% detected once. The sample is drawn from a study of blood T cell dynamics during melanoma immunotherapy. Across the whole study: Metastatic melanoma patients received first-line pembrolizumab or nivolumab plus ipilimumab. General observations from the study: At W3, later disease-control patients showed bifurcated PBMC repertoire changes, unlike progressors.

This material consisted of blood, taken from a patient treated with checkpoint blockade. The clonotype was recovered from a human donor with melanoma. The V and J genes are TRBV10-3 and TRBJ2-6; tentatively, D is TRBD2 (6 bases). The CDR3 is CAISETSTGTGANVLTF. The CDR3 nucleotides are TGTGCCATCAGTGAGACTAGCACCGGGACTGGGGCCAACGTCCTGACTTTC.